This T cell receptor beta chain was observed in a study of blood T cell repertoires in COVID-19 (TCRdb year 2020). Some background on the complete study: Collaborator samples came from the United States, Italy and Spain and covered acute and convalescent phases of COVID-19. Deeply sampled blood TCRbeta repertoires from subjects exposed to, actively infected with, or recovered from COVID-19 were included in the dataset. Where available, HLA class I and class II types were obtained from metadata supplied by the sample provider rather than from assay-based typing. The repertoires were released in a freely available public database meant as a resource for research on the immune response to SARS-CoV-2. A de-identified subject ID, COVID-19 status, age in years and sex were almost always included in the sample metadata. The samples were drawn from the first 160 participants of the ongoing ImmuneRACE study and from over a thousand subjects provided by 6 global collaborators. The material from the prospective study consisted of cDNA or gDNA derived from T cells, B-cell-depleted T cells, or PBMCs. Study-wide findings and limitations: The amount of clinical and demographic metadata varied by source and participant and was provided uncurated.

The CDR1 and CDR2 encoded by the germline V gene are SGHTA and FQGNSA. Inclusive of the bounding cysteine and phenylalanine, the CDR3 is 16 residues long. Only CDR3 DNA remains: 48 bases, in frame from the first base. Relative to germline, V is 4 bases shorter and J is 0 bases shorter, with 13 bases between their ends. TCRbeta CDR3 regions were amplified from genomic DNA using the immunoSEQ Assay, a bias-controlled multiplex PCR. The authors' analysis ran thus. The number of nucleated cells in each sample was estimated from the amplification of reference gene primers within the assay. Sequence reads were collapsed and filtered to measure the absolute abundance of every unique TCRbeta CDR3 rearrangement. For each sample, productive Simpson clonality was calculated by taking the square root of Simpson's diversity index across productive rearrangements. The table comes from immuneACCESS by way of TCRdb, which keeps in-frame sequences with V and J called. Part of the clones is missing from these tables; in studies checked, under half for an unresolved V gene and the rest for unknown reasons. The V and J calls and the clone size are those of that table, but D and trimming were determined from the DNA. The sample contains tens of thousands of clones, about 80% of them found a single time. About 0.83% of the sample goes to the ten largest clones.

Notes on this clone: Its antigen remains unidentified. No much larger clonotype is one base removed from it; base qualities were not supplied.

The collaborating institutions used their own protocols to collect whole blood in K2EDTA tubes. For TCRbeta analysis, collaborators shipped samples in one of three forms: frozen whole blood, isolated PBMCs, or DNA extracted from either of those sample types. The rearranged chain carries TRBV7-2 and TRBJ2-1, with TRBD2 tentatively as D gene (6 bases match). This TCR was sampled from a woman in her 70s with acute or convalescent COVID-19. The sample consisted of peripheral blood. The sequenced DNA: TGTGCCAGCAGCTCTTTGGGCGGGGCCTCCTACAATGAGCAGTTCTTC. Its amino acids are CASSSLGGASYNEQFF.